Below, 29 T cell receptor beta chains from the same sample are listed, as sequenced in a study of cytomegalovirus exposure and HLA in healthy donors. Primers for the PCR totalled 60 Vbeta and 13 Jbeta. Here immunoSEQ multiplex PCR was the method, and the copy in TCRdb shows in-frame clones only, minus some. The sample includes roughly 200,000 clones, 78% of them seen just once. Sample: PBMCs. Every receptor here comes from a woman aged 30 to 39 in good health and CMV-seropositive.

The CDR3 DNA sequence: TGTGCCAGCAGTGAAATGGGTCTAGGAGGTTCACCCCTCCACTTT. This gives the protein CASSEMGLGGSPLHF. This chain joins TRBV2 and TRBJ1-6; no clear D. The CDR3 extends over 15 amino acids. The V end lost 2 bases, the J end lost 9 bases, and 14 bases lay between the germline ends. Per germline, CDR1 SNHLY and CDR2 FYNNEI.

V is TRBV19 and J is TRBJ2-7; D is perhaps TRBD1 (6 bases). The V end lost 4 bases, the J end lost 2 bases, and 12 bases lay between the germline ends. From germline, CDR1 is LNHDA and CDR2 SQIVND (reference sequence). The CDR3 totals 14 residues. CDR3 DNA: TGTGCCAGTAGTAGCCTGGGGGACACCTACGAGCAGTACTTC. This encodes CASSSLGDTYEQYF.

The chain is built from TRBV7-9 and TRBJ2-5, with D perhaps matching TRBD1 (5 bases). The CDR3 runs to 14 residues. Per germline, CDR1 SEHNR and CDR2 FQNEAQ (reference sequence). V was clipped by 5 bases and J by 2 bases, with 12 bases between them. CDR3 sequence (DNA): TGTGCCAGCAGCGAAGGGGTAAAGCAAGAGACCCAGTACTTC. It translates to CASSEGVKQETQYF.

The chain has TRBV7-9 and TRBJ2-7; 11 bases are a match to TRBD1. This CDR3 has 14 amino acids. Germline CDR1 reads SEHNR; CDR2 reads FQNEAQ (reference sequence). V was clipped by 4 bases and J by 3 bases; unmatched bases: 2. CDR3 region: CASSSDRGHYEQYF. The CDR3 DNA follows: TGTGCCAGCAGCTCGGACAGGGGGCACTACGAGCAGTACTTC.

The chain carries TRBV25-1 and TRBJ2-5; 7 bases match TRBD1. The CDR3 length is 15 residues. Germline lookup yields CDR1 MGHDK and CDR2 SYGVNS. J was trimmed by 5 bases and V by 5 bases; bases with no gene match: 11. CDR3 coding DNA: TGTGCCAGCAGTATTCGACTTACAGGGGCGGAGACCCAGTACTTC. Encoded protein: CASSIRLTGAETQYF.

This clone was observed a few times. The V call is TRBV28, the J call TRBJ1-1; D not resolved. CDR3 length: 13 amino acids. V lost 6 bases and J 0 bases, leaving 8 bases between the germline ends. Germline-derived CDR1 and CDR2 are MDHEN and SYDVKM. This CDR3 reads CASSREVNTEAFF. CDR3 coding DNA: TGTGCCAGCAGCCGAGAGGTGAACACTGAAGCTTTCTTT.

The DNA of the CDR3 is TGTGCCAGCAGTCCGGGGTACCCCCTTTACAATGAGCAGTTCTTC. It specifies CASSPGYPLYNEQFF. J is TRBJ2-1 and V is TRBV5-5; TRBD2 might be the D (5 bases). Germline V lookup: CDR1 SGHKS, CDR2 YYEKEE (reference sequence). V shed 5 bases and J shed 4 bases, with 16 bases lying between them. There are 15 residues in the CDR3.

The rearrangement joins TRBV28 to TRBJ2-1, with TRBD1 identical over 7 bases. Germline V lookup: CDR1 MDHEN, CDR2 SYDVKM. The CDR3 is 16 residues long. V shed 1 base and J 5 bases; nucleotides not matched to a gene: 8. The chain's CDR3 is CASSLYLTGTHNEQFF. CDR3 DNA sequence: TGTGCCAGCAGTTTATATTTGACAGGGACCCACAATGAGCAGTTCTTC.

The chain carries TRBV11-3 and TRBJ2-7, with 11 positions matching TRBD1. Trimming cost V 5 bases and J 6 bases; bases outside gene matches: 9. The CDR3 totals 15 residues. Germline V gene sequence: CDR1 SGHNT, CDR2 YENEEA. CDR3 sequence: CASSPRDRGIGEQYF. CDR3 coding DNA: TGTGCCAGCAGCCCCCGGGACAGGGGGATCGGCGAGCAGTACTTC.

The CDR3 spells CASRKGAEETQYF. Written as DNA, the CDR3 is TGCGCCAGCAGAAAGGGGGCGGAAGAGACCCAGTACTTC. The gene calls are TRBV5-1 and TRBJ2-5; 7 bases are shared with TRBD1. This CDR3 region has 13 residues. CDR1 is SGHRS, CDR2 YFSETQ, per germline. Trimming cost V 5 bases and J 3 bases; bases outside gene matches: 4.

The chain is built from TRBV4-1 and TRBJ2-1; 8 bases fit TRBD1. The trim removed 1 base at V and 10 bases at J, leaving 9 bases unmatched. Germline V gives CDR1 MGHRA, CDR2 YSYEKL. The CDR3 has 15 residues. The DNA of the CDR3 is TGCGCCAGCAGCCAAGCCAGGACAGGGCTTGGAGAGCAGTTCTTC. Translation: CASSQARTGLGEQFF.

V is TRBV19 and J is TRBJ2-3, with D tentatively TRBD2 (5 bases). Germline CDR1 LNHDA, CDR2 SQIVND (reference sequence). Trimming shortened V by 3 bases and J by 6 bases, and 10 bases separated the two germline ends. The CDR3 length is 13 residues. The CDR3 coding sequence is TGTGCCAGTAGTATTGCTGGGGAGGATACGCAGTATTTT. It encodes CASSIAGEDTQYF.

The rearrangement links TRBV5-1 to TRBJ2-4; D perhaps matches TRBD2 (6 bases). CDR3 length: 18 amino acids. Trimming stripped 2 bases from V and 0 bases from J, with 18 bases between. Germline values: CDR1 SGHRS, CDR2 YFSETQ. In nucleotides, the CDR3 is TGCGCCAGCAGCTTTAGCGGCTTCAATCAGGGAGCCAAAAACATTCAGTACTTC. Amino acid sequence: CASSFSGFNQGAKNIQYF.

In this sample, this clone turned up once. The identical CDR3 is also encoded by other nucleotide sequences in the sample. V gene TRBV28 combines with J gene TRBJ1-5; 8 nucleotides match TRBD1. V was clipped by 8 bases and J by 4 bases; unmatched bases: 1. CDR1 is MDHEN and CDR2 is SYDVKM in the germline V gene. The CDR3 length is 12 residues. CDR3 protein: CASGQGNQPQHF. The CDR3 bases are TGTGCCAGCGGACAGGGAAATCAGCCCCAGCATTTT.

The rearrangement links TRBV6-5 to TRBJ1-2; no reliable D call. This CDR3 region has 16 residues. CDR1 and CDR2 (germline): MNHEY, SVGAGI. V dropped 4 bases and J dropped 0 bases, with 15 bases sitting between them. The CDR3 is CASSSREYTANYGYTF. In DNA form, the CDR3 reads TGTGCCAGCAGTTCCCGCGAATATACCGCTAACTATGGCTACACCTTC.

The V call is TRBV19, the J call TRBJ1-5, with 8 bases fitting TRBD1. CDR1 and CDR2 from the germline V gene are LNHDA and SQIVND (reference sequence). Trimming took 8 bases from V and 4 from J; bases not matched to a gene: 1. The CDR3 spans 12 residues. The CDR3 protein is CASGQGNQPQHF. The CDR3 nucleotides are TGTGCCAGTGGACAGGGAAATCAGCCCCAGCATTTT.

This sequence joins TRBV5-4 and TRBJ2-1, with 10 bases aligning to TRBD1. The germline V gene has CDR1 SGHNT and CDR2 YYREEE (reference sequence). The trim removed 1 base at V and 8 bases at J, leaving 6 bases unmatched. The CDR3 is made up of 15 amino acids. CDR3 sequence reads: CASSLLDRGFHEQFF. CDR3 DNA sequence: TGTGCCAGCAGCTTGCTGGACAGGGGGTTCCATGAGCAGTTCTTC. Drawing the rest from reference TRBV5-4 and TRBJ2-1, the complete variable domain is ETGVTQSPTHLIKTRGQQVTLRCSSQSGHNTVSWYQQALGQGPQFIFQYYREEENGRGNFPPRFSGLQFPNYSSELNVNALELDDSALYLCASSLLDRGFHEQFFGPGTRLTVL.

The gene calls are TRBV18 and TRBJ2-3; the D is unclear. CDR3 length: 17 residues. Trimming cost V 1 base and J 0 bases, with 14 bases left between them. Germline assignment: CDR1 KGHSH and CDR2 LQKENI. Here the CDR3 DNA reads TGTGCCAGCTCACCACGGTCCCAGCGCACTAGCACAGATACGCAGTATTTT. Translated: CASSPRSQRTSTDTQYF. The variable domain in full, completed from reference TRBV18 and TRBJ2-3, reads NAGVMQNPRHLVRRRGQEARLRCSPMKGHSHVYWYRQLPEEGLKFMVYLQKENIIDESGMPKERFSAEFPKEGPSILRIQQVVRGDSAAYFCASSPRSQRTSTDTQYFGPGTRLTVL.

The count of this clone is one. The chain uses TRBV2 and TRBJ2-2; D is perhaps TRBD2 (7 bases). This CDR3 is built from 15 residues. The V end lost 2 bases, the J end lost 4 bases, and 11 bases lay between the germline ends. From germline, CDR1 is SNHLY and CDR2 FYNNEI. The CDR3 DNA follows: TGTGCCAGCAGTGAATTGGGGGGGCGCACCGGGGAGCTGTTTTTT. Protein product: CASSELGGRTGELFF.

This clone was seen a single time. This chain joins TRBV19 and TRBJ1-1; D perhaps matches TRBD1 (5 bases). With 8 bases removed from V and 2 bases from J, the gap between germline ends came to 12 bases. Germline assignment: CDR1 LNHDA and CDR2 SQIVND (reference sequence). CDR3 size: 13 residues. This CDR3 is CASSEQVNTEAFF. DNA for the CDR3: TGTGCCAGTTCGGAACAGGTTAACACTGAAGCTTTCTTT. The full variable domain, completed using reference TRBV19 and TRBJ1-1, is DGGITQSPKYLFRKEGQNVTLSCEQNLNHDAMYWYRQDPGQGLRLIYYSQIVNDFQKGDIAEGYSVSREKKESFPLTVTSAQKNPTAFYLCASSEQVNTEAFFGQGTRLTVV.

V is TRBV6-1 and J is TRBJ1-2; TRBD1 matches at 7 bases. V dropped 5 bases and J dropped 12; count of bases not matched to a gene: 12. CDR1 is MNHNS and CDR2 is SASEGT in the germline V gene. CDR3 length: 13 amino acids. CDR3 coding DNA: TGTGCCAGCAGTCAAGACCGGGACAGACAAAACACCTTC. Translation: CASSQDRDRQNTF.

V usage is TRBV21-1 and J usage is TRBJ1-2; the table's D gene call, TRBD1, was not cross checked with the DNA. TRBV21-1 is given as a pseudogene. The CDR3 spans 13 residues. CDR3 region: CAIGTVRFRGYTF. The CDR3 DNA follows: TGTGCCATAGGGACAGTCCGATTTCGTGGCTACACCTTC.

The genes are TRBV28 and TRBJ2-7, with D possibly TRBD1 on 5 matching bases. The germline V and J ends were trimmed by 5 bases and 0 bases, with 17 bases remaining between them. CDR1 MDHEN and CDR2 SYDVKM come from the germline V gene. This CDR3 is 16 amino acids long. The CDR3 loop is CASSPEDNQGSYEQYF. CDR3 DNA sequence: TGTGCCAGCAGTCCTGAAGACAATCAGGGCTCCTACGAGCAGTACTTC.

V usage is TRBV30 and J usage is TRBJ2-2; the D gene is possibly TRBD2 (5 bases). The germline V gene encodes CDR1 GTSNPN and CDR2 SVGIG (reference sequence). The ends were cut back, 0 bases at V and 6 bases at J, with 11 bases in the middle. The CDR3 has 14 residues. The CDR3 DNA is TGTGCCTGGAGTGTTTGGAGGCCCGCCGGGGAGCTGTTTTTT. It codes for CAWSVWRPAGELFF.

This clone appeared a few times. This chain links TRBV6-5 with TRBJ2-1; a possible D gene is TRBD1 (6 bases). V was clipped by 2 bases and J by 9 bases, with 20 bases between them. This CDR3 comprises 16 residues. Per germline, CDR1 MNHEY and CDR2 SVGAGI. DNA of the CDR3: TGTGCCAGCAGTTACAGGACTCGCTGGGGACACGGTGAGCAGTTCTTC. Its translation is CASSYRTRWGHGEQFF.

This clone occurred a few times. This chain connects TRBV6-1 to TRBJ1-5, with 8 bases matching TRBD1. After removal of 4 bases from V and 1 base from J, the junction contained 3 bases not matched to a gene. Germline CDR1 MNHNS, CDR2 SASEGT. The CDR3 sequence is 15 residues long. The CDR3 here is CASSAGDRSNQPQHF. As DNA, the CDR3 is TGTGCCAGCAGTGCGGGGGACAGGAGCAATCAGCCCCAGCATTTT.

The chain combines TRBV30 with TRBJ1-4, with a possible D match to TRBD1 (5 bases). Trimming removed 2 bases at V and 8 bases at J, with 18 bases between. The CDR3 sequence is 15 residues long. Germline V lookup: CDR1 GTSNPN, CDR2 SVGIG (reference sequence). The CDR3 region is CAWSLGQGVKEKLFF. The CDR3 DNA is TGTGCCTGGAGTCTCGGGCAGGGTGTGAAAGAAAAACTGTTTTTT.

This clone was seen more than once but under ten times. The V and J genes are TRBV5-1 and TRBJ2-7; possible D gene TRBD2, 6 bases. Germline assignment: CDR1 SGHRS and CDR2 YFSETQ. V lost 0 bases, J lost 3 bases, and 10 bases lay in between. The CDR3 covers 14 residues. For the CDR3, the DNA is TGCGCCAGCAGCTTGGCTTGGGGGGTCTACGAGCAGTACTTC. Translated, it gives CASSLAWGVYEQYF.

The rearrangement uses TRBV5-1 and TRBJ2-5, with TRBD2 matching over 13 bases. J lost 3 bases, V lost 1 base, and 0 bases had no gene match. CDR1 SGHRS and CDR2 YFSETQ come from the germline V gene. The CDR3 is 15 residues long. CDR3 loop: CASSLTSGGEETQYF. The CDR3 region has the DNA TGCGCCAGCAGCTTGACTAGCGGGGGGGAAGAGACCCAGTACTTC.